This TCR beta chain is from a study of early T cells in non-severe SARS-CoV-2 infection. About the study: Chains stayed unpaired after sequencing of bulk RNA from unsorted whole blood. General observations from the study: VDJdb-based matching was biased toward anti-spike CD8 responses and missed private and CD4 specificities.

TCRdb reprocessed the 5' RACE reads via MiXCR and lists one record per CDR3 protein. The repertoire holds 30,000 to 40,000 distinct CDR3 sequences, roughly 6% seen once, with approximately 7.5% in the top ten. This clonotype was seen a few times. The target antigen is unknown. V was trimmed by 0 bases and J by 3 bases, leaving 8 bases between them. This CDR3 contains 13 residues. Per germline, CDR1 GTSNPN and CDR2 SVGIG (reference sequence). Sequencing was done on a sample of whole blood. J is TRBJ1-1 and V is TRBV30, with D unclear. This TCR came from an adult who was a healthcare worker with PCR-confirmed SARS-CoV-2 infection or an uninfected control (not recorded which). CDR3 sequence: CAWSVSDHTEAFF. CDR3 DNA: TGTGCCTGGAGTGTATCAGATCACACTGAAGCTTTCTTT.